One sample yielded the 21 T cell receptor beta chains listed below, sequenced in a study of shared clonotypes between healthy human individuals. Data came from immunoSEQ multiplex PCR; TCRdb stores just in-frame clones and leaves some out. The top ten hold 1.5% to 2% of the sample, which has approximately 1.9 million clones, just under 95% seen once. Naive CD8 cells were CD45RO-negative, positively selected for CCR7, excluding terminally differentiated effector memory CD45RA+ cells. The specimen was naive CD8+ T cells from PBMCs. The receptors were sampled from a man younger than 30 in good health. Some clones in this sample may be carry-over from other donors' samples.

Note on this clone: Other DNA variants within this sample encode the same CDR3. The V and J genes are TRBV27 and TRBJ2-7; possibly TRBD2 for D (6 bases). The CDR3 spans 12 residues. CDR1 and CDR2 (germline): MNHEY, SMNVEV (reference sequence). The ends were cut back, 6 bases at V and 4 bases at J, with 10 bases in the middle. The CDR3 DNA reads TGTGCCAGCAGGGGTAGCGGATACGAGCAGTACTTC. Translating it yields CASRGSGYEQYF.

The chain has TRBV7-8 and TRBJ1-4; D remains unclear. The CDR3 extends over 13 amino acids. V shed 1 base and J shed 11 bases, with 11 bases lying between them. The germline gives CDR1 SGHVS, CDR2 FQNEAQ. The CDR3 sequence is CASSLEVSGKLFF. CDR3 sequence (DNA): TGTGCCAGCAGCTTAGAAGTTTCGGGGAAACTGTTTTTT.

V gene TRBV10-3 combines with J gene TRBJ2-7, with 15 bases aligning to TRBD2. Looked up from germline, CDR1 is ENHRY and CDR2 is SYGVKD. Trimming removed 8 bases from V and 0 bases from J; junction bases left unmatched: 5. The CDR3 extends over 16 amino acids. The CDR3 DNA follows: TGTGCCATCGGGGGACTAGCGGGGGGTAGCTCCTACGAGCAGTACTTC. This gives the protein CAIGGLAGGSSYEQYF.

V and J are TRBV4-3 and TRBJ1-2; D remains unclear. Trimming took 0 bases from V and 0 from J, leaving 8 bases between them. This CDR3 contains 15 residues. Germline V gene data show CDR1 as LGHNA and CDR2 as YSLEER. For the CDR3, the DNA is TGCGCCAGCAGCCAAGATGGGATAACTAACTATGGCTACACCTTC. The encoded protein is CASSQDGITNYGYTF.

V gene TRBV7-9 combines with J gene TRBJ1-5; D unresolved. The V gene's germline CDR1 is SEHNR and CDR2 FQNEAQ (reference sequence). V was clipped by 0 bases and J by 6 bases, with 15 bases between them. The CDR3 spans 16 residues. CDR3 in amino acids: CASSLADGHSGQPQHF. Here the CDR3 DNA reads TGTGCCAGCAGCTTAGCGGACGGTCACAGCGGTCAGCCCCAGCATTTT.

The chain couples TRBV28 to TRBJ2-7, with D possibly matching TRBD2 (7 bases). CDR1 is MDHEN and CDR2 is SYDVKM in the germline V gene. V was shortened by 3 bases and J by 1 base, with 13 bases between the two germline ends. This CDR3 has 15 amino acids. CDR3 sequence: CASSLAGEGSYEQYF. As DNA, the CDR3 is TGTGCCAGCAGTTTGGCAGGGGAGGGGTCCTACGAGCAGTACTTC.

This clone was seen once. The CDR3 nucleotides read TGCGCCAGCAGCTTGCCGCCAGGCGGGGAGCTGTTTTTT. This translates into CASSLPPGGELFF. The J gene is TRBJ2-2, the V gene TRBV5-1; D gene unclear. Germline-derived CDR1 and CDR2 are SGHRS and YFSETQ. Trimming cost V 1 base and J 7 bases, with 8 bases left between them. CDR3 size: 13 residues.

As to this clone: The same CDR3 can be traced to other DNA sequences in this sample. V and J are TRBV4-3 and TRBJ2-7, with 8 bases matching TRBD1. Per germline, CDR1 LGHNA and CDR2 YSLEER. Germline trimming cut 8 bases from V and 4 bases from J; bases unmatched to any gene: 10. CDR3 length: 14 residues. CDR3 sequence: CASSSGTGVYEQYF. The CDR3 DNA follows: TGCGCCAGCTCCTCCGGGACAGGAGTTTACGAGCAGTACTTC.

Comment on this clone: This sample also contains other DNA sequences that code for the same CDR3. The J gene is TRBJ2-7, the V gene TRBV7-9; the D gene is possibly TRBD2 (5 bases). V lost 5 bases and J lost 2, with 10 bases in between. The CDR3 is 13 amino acids. Germline lookup yields CDR1 SEHNR and CDR2 FQNEAQ (reference sequence). The CDR3 loop reads CASSPRGAYEQYF. The CDR3 bases are TGTGCCAGCAGCCCCCGGGGAGCCTACGAGCAGTACTTC.

The chain carries TRBV7-3 and TRBJ2-3; D not resolved. The V end lost 5 bases, the J end lost 7 bases, and 13 bases lay between the germline ends. Germline V gives CDR1 SGHTA, CDR2 FQGTGA. This CDR3 comprises 13 residues. CDR3 sequence: CASSLGSEYTQYF. The CDR3 DNA is TGTGCCAGCAGCCTTGGGTCGGAGTATACGCAGTATTTT. Based on the CDR3 plus reference TRBV7-3 and TRBJ2-3, the full variable domain is GAGVSQTPSNKVTEKGKYVELRCDPISGHTALYWYRQSLGQGPEFLIYFQGTGAADDSGLPNDRFFAVRPEGSVSTLKIQRTERGDSAVYLCASSLGSEYTQYFGPGTRLTVL.

In the case of this clone: This sample includes further DNA sequences coding for the same CDR3. The chain has TRBV6-5 and TRBJ2-3; the D call may be TRBD1 or TRBD2 (5 bases each). Germline lookup yields CDR1 MNHEY and CDR2 SVGAGI. The CDR3 contains 12 residues. The V end was cut by 5 bases, the J end by 8 bases, with 11 bases between. The CDR3 nucleotides read TGTGCCAGCAGTCCCGGGGCGGGTACGCAGTATTTT. Translating it yields CASSPGAGTQYF.

This sequence joins TRBV6-5 and TRBJ2-3; D unclear. V was cut by 2 bases and J by 2 bases, with 8 bases left in between. This CDR3 region has 14 residues. CDR1 is MNHEY and CDR2 is SVGAGI in the germline V gene. Here the CDR3 reads CASSYKRSTDTQYF. CDR3 DNA: TGTGCCAGCAGTTACAAGAGGTCCACAGATACGCAGTATTTT.

This sequence joins TRBV5-6 and TRBJ2-1; TRBD2 matches at 7 bases. CDR3 size: 14 residues. In germline, CDR1 is SGHDT, CDR2 YYEEEE. Trimming at V came to 2 bases and at J to 2 bases, leaving 1 base not matched to a gene. The CDR3 region is CASSFLAAYNEQFF. In nucleotides, the CDR3 is TGTGCCAGCAGCTTTCTAGCGGCCTACAATGAGCAGTTCTTC.

About this clone itself: In the same sample, other DNA sequences code for this CDR3. The chain carries TRBV27 and TRBJ2-3, with TRBD1 matching 7 bases. CDR1 MNHEY and CDR2 SMNVEV come from the germline V gene (reference sequence). There are 13 residues in the CDR3. V shed 6 bases, J shed 4 bases, and the junction held 4 bases outside the gene matches. The CDR3 loop reads CASSPTGADTQYF. The CDR3 DNA follows: TGTGCCAGCAGCCCTACAGGGGCAGATACGCAGTATTTT.

The V gene is TRBV30, the J gene TRBJ1-2; no definite D call. CDR1 and CDR2 from the germline V gene are GTSNPN and SVGIG (reference sequence). The CDR3 has 13 amino acids. Trimming removed 2 bases from V and 7 bases from J, with 14 bases in between. CDR3 DNA: TGTGCCTGGAGTAGTGGCTCCTTAGGTGGCTACACCTTC. Translation: CAWSSGSLGGYTF.

The V gene is TRBV4-1, the J gene TRBJ2-7, with 11 bases identical to TRBD1. After removal of 5 bases from V and 3 bases from J, the junction contained 6 bases not matched to a gene. The CDR3 consists of 15 residues. CDR1 and CDR2 from the germline V gene are MGHRA and YSYEKL. CDR3 nucleotide sequence: TGCGCCAGCAGCGCACTTGGGACAGGGGGCTACGAGCAGTACTTC. Translation: CASSALGTGGYEQYF.

The V and J genes are TRBV5-1 and TRBJ1-1; no definite D call. The CDR3 spans 16 residues. Trimming left V 5 bases short and J 3 bases short, with 20 bases between. Germline CDR1 SGHRS, CDR2 YFSETQ. The CDR3 region is CASRPPLTTVHTEAFF. The CDR3 nucleotides are TGCGCCAGCAGGCCCCCGCTGACTACTGTACACACTGAAGCTTTCTTT. Using reference TRBV5-1 and TRBJ1-1 for the parts outside the CDR3, the full variable domain is KAGVTQTPRYLIKTRGQQVTLSCSPISGHRSVSWYQQTPGQGLQFLFEYFSETQRNKGNFPGRFSGRQFSNSRSEMNVSTLELGDSALYLCASRPPLTTVHTEAFFGQGTRLTVV.

This clone was seen a handful of times. Other nucleotide sequences from this sample produce the same CDR3. The gene calls are TRBV6-1 and TRBJ1-1; D possibly corresponds to TRBD1 (5 bases). Germline CDR1 MNHNS, CDR2 SASEGT. The CDR3 totals 15 residues. Deletions cut 0 bases from V and 4 bases from J, with 12 bases between. The CDR3 bases are TGTGCCAGCAGTGAAGCGAGGGGTGGCGGCACTGAAGCTTTCTTT. It codes for CASSEARGGGTEAFF.

This chain connects TRBV18 to TRBJ2-3; 8 bases are a match to TRBD1. V gave up 2 bases and J gave up 4 bases; unmatched junction bases: 11. The CDR3 consists of 17 residues. CDR1 KGHSH and CDR2 LQKENI come from the germline V gene. The DNA of the CDR3 is TGTGCCAGCTCACCATTATCCACAGGGGGTGGCGCAGATACGCAGTATTTT. Translated, it gives CASSPLSTGGGADTQYF.

The chain is built from TRBV7-9 and TRBJ1-1; D gene uncertain. Trimming cost V 5 bases and J 0 bases, with 10 bases left between them. CDR1 and CDR2 (germline): SEHNR, FQNEAQ (reference sequence). This CDR3 contains 14 residues. The CDR3 sequence: CASSTRTVNTEAFF. The CDR3 coding sequence is TGTGCCAGCAGCACCAGAACAGTGAACACTGAAGCTTTCTTT.

The chain employs TRBV6-1 and TRBJ2-5, with TRBD2 matching over 13 bases. Trimming cost V 4 bases and J 2 bases; bases outside gene matches: 7. In germline, CDR1 is MNHNS, CDR2 SASEGT. The CDR3 contains 17 residues. The CDR3 protein is CASSGTPGLAGQETQYF. The CDR3 coding sequence is TGTGCCAGCAGTGGGACCCCGGGACTAGCGGGACAAGAGACCCAGTACTTC.